A selection of T cell receptor beta chains follows, all from one sample in a study of T cells in Graves' hyperthyroidism and ophthalmopathy. TCRdb reanalysed the multiplex PCR reads using MiXCR and keeps one entry per CDR3 protein. The data hold 650,000 to 700,000 distinct CDR3 sequences, with about 18% observed a single time. Sequencing was performed on blood. The receptors were sampled from a man aged 50 or older with Graves' hyperthyroidism. The CDR3 runs from the conserved cysteine through the conserved F or W. The D gene is left open where the match is weak. Clone size is not always given. Where it is, it says once, few, many or a class for expanded clones.

>TRBD2|TRBV6-2/TRBV6-3|NA|TRBJ2-3
CASSQASGRGTDTQYF
TGTGCCAGCAGCCAAGCTAGCGGGAGGGGCACAGATACGCAGTATTTT
>TRBD2|TRBV19|NA|TRBJ2-5
CASSIDGLASGRSKTQYF
TGTGCCAGTAGTATAGACGGTCTTGCTAGCGGGAGAAGCAAGACCCAGTACTTC
>TRBD2|TRBV19|NA|TRBJ2-3
CASSEIAAGGLDTQYF
TGTGCCAGTAGCGAAATCGCAGCGGGAGGGCTGGATACGCAGTATTTT
>NA|TRBV5-1|NA|TRBJ1-4
CASSPTQGEKLFF
TGCGCCAGCAGTCCGACACAGGGAGAAAAACTGTTTTTT
>NA|TRBV7-9|few|TRBJ1-1
CASSFPRLMNTEAFF
TGTGCCAGCAGCTTTCCCCGGTTGATGAACACTGAAGCTTTCTTT
>NA|TRBV20-1|many|TRBJ1-2
CSADGADYGYTF
TGCAGTGCAGATGGAGCCGACTATGGCTACACCTTC
>NA|TRBV2|many|TRBJ2-7
CASTLGGAAYEQYF
TGTGCCAGCACTCTGGGGGGGGCCGCCTACGAGCAGTACTTC
>NA|TRBV7-2|few|TRBJ1-2
CASSLGAGRVEYGYTF
TGTGCCAGCAGCTTAGGGGCGGGCAGGGTGGAATATGGCTACACCTTC
>TRBD1|TRBV3-1|NA|TRBJ2-1
CASSPWETGDLEQFF
TGTGCCAGCAGCCCCTGGGAGACAGGGGATCTTGAGCAGTTCTTC
>NA|TRBV12-3/TRBV12-4|NA|TRBJ2-3
CASSLAGSLADTQYF
TGTGCCAGCAGTTTAGCCGGGTCTCTGGCAGATACGCAGTATTTT
>NA|TRBV7-3|NA|TRBJ1-1
CASSPKRNTEAFF
TGTGCCAGCAGCCCAAAGAGGAACACTGAAGCTTTCTTT
>NA|TRBV2|many|TRBJ2-7
CASSAGTGKTYEQYF
TGTGCCAGCAGTGCCGGGACGGGAAAGACCTACGAGCAGTACTTC
>TRBD1|TRBV28|few|TRBJ2-7
CASTETGTGVAEQYF
TGTGCCAGCACTGAGACCGGGACAGGGGTCGCCGAGCAGTACTTC
>NA|TRBV2|many|TRBJ1-3
CASSKGGTIYF
TGTGCCAGCAGTAAGGGAGGCACCATATATTTT
>TRBD2|TRBV15|NA|TRBJ2-3
CATSRPGVAGEGTDTQYF
TGTGCCACCAGCAGACCTGGGGTAGCGGGAGAGGGGACAGATACGCAGTATTTT
>NA|TRBV28|many|TRBJ2-3
CASRKAGGTDTQYF
TGTGCCAGCAGAAAGGCAGGAGGCACAGATACGCAGTATTTT
>TRBD1|TRBV28|NA|TRBJ1-4
CASEGQKNEKLFF
TGTGCCAGCGAGGGACAGAAAAATGAAAAACTGTTTTTT
>TRBD2|TRBV7-9|NA|TRBJ2-5
CASSLSGRVLQETQYF
TGTGCCAGCAGCTTAAGCGGGAGGGTACTCCAAGAGACCCAGTACTTC
>NA|TRBV10-1|few|TRBJ2-2
CASSELRGHGELFF
TGCGCCAGCAGTGAGCTACGAGGTCACGGGGAGCTGTTTTTT
>NA|TRBV30|few|TRBJ1-2
CAWSVYQGSFGYTF
TGTGCCTGGAGTGTATATCAGGGTTCGTTTGGCTACACCTTC
>TRBD2|TRBV11-2|NA|TRBJ2-2
CASSFIAGVDTGELFF
TGTGCCAGCAGCTTTATAGCGGGAGTGGACACCGGGGAGCTGTTTTTT
>TRBD1|TRBV2|NA|TRBJ1-5
CASRGGTGGHQPQHF
TGTGCCAGCAGGGGAGGGACAGGGGGCCATCAGCCCCAGCATTTT
>TRBD1|TRBV29-1|many|TRBJ1-1
CSARTGQGNTEAFF
TGCAGCGCCAGAACGGGACAGGGGAACACTGAAGCTTTCTTT
>TRBD2|TRBV5-1|NA|TRBJ2-1
CASSFRGLAGYNEQFF
TGCGCCAGCAGCTTTCGGGGACTAGCGGGGTACAATGAGCAGTTCTTC
>NA|TRBV5-4|NA|TRBJ2-5
CASSLRQVGSETQYF
TGTGCCAGCAGCTTGCGACAGGTCGGGTCGGAGACCCAGTACTTC
>TRBD1|TRBV6-2/TRBV6-3|many|TRBJ1-5
CASSSDLTGVFSNQPQHF
TGTGCCAGCAGTTCAGACCTCACAGGGGTTTTTAGCAATCAGCCCCAGCATTTT
>TRBD2|TRBV10-1|few|TRBJ2-3
CASSEAGEGTDTQYF
TGCGCCAGCAGTGAGGCGGGGGAAGGCACAGATACGCAGTATTTT
>NA|TRBV29-1|many|TRBJ2-1
CSASYAGLSYNEQFF
TGCAGCGCATCCTATGCGGGACTCTCCTACAATGAGCAGTTCTTC
>NA|TRBV7-2|few|TRBJ1-5
CASSYLQVEPQHF
TGTGCCAGCAGCTACTTACAAGTTGAGCCCCAGCATTTT
>NA|TRBV2|many|TRBJ1-1
CASSEAGGSTEAFF
TGTGCCAGCAGTGAAGCCGGGGGTAGCACTGAAGCTTTCTTT
>NA|TRBV13|NA|TRBJ1-1
CASSPYMNTEAFF
TGTGCCAGCAGCCCGTACATGAACACTGAAGCTTTCTTT
>NA|TRBV4-1|NA|TRBJ1-6
CASSQRDTDNSPLHF
TGCGCCAGCAGCCAACGGGACACAGATAATTCACCCCTCCACTTT
>TRBD2|TRBV11-2|many|TRBJ2-7
CASSRYGLAGVYEQYF
TGTGCCAGCAGCCGTTACGGACTAGCGGGAGTTTACGAGCAGTACTTC
>NA|TRBV6-5|many|TRBJ2-3
CASSYVRENTDTQYF
TGTGCCAGCAGTTACGTCCGGGAAAACACAGATACGCAGTATTTT
>NA|TRBV28|many|TRBJ2-1
CASTLARGLSDEQFF
TGTGCCAGCACCCTAGCTAGGGGCCTAAGCGATGAGCAGTTCTTC
>NA|TRBV24-1|few|TRBJ2-1
CATSDVWNVNEQFF
TGTGCCACCAGTGATGTGTGGAATGTGAATGAGCAGTTCTTC
>TRBD2|TRBV18|many|TRBJ2-3
CASSPQSGRVLTDTQYF
TGTGCCAGCTCACCTCAAAGCGGGAGAGTGTTAACAGATACGCAGTATTTT
>NA|TRBV19|NA|TRBJ1-1
CASSIEPTGMNTEAFF
TGTGCCAGTAGTATAGAACCGACAGGCATGAACACTGAAGCTTTCTTT
>NA|TRBV7-8|many|TRBJ2-1
CASSLGLRNEQFF
TGTGCCAGCAGCTTGGGTCTACGTAATGAGCAGTTCTTC
>NA|TRBV24-1|many|TRBJ1-5
CATSDFGNQPQHF
TGTGCCACCAGTGATTTCGGCAATCAGCCCCAGCATTTT
>TRBD2|TRBV27|many|TRBJ2-3
CASFLMRASGRIGGADTQYF
TGTGCCAGCTTTCTAATGCGGGCTAGCGGGAGAATTGGGGGCGCAGATACGCAGTATTTT
>TRBD2|TRBV20-1|many|TRBJ2-5
CSVSTSDKTQYF
TGCAGTGTCTCGACTAGCGACAAGACCCAGTACTTC
>NA|TRBV7-8|many|TRBJ1-1
CASSSRTVGYTEAFF
TGTGCCAGCAGCTCGAGGACGGTGGGATACACTGAAGCTTTCTTT